This entry concerns a single T cell receptor beta chain. The data belong to a study of T cell responses to AZD1222 COVID-19 vaccine. Data came from immunoSEQ multiplex PCR; TCRdb stores just in-frame clones and leaves some out. The sample shows around 160,000 clones, 91% of them seen only once. The length of the CDR3 is 17 residues. V was clipped by 6 bases and J by 7 bases; unmatched bases: 18. CDR1 and CDR2 (germline): MNHEY, SVGEGT. The sequences come from peripheral blood, collected 28 days after the second AZD1222 dose. The source is an adult who received the AZD1222 COVID-19 vaccine. The V and J genes are TRBV6-2 or TRBV6-3 and TRBJ2-3, with 8 bases aligning to TRBD1. The CDR3 DNA reads as TGTGCCAGCAGCCGCAGACAGGGGTGGGGCGAGACTTATACGCAGTATTTT. Amino acid sequence: CASSRRQGWGETYTQYF.